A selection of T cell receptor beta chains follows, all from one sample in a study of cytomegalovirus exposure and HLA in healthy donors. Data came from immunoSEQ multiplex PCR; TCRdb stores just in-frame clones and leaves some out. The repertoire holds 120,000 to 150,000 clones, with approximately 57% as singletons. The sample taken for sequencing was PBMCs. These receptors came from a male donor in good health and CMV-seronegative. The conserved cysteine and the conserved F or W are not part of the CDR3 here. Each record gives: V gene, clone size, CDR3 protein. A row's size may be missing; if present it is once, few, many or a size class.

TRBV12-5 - ASGSGQYYEQY
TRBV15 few ATSRDLTAGGRSRDPYEQY
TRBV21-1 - ASSRKTGTRLEQY
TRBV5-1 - ASSPRTGVPPEQY
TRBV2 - ASRTSGGHPKETQY
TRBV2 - ASSEEGRGPQH
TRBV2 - ASVRAETNEKLF
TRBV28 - ASSLLGTRRHTEAF
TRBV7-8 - ASRSAGNYGYT
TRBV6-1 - ASIGGGKGEAF
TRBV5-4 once ASSPGTAGYTGELF
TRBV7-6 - ASSLDAGAGGYT